This TCR beta chain was documented in a study of blood T cell repertoires in COVID-19. Study summary: Researchers got acute and convalescent COVID-19 samples from the United States, Italy and Spain. PBMCs, B-cell-depleted T cells, or T cells provided the cDNA or gDNA that made up the material.

The V gene lost 0 bases and the J gene lost 3 bases, with 7 bases spanning the gap. This CDR3 is 14 amino acids long. Germline V gives CDR1 SGHDT, CDR2 YYEEEE. As handled by the study authors: Amplification of reference gene primers was used by the study to estimate nucleated cell counts. Profiling relied on immunoSEQ multiplex PCR, and the TCRdb table lists in-frame clones only, not all of them. That table gives V, J and clone size, and the DNA gave D and trimming. The table records 58,000 or so clones, 60% to 85% of them present only once. This receptor was obtained from a human donor in a cohort sampled during active COVID-19. Material: peripheral blood. The rearrangement links TRBV5-6 to TRBJ2-4, with a tentative D call TRBD1 (6 bases). The CDR3 sequence: CASSLADSKNIQYF. CDR3 sequence (DNA): TGTGCCAGCAGCTTGGCGGACAGCAAAAACATTCAGTACTTC.